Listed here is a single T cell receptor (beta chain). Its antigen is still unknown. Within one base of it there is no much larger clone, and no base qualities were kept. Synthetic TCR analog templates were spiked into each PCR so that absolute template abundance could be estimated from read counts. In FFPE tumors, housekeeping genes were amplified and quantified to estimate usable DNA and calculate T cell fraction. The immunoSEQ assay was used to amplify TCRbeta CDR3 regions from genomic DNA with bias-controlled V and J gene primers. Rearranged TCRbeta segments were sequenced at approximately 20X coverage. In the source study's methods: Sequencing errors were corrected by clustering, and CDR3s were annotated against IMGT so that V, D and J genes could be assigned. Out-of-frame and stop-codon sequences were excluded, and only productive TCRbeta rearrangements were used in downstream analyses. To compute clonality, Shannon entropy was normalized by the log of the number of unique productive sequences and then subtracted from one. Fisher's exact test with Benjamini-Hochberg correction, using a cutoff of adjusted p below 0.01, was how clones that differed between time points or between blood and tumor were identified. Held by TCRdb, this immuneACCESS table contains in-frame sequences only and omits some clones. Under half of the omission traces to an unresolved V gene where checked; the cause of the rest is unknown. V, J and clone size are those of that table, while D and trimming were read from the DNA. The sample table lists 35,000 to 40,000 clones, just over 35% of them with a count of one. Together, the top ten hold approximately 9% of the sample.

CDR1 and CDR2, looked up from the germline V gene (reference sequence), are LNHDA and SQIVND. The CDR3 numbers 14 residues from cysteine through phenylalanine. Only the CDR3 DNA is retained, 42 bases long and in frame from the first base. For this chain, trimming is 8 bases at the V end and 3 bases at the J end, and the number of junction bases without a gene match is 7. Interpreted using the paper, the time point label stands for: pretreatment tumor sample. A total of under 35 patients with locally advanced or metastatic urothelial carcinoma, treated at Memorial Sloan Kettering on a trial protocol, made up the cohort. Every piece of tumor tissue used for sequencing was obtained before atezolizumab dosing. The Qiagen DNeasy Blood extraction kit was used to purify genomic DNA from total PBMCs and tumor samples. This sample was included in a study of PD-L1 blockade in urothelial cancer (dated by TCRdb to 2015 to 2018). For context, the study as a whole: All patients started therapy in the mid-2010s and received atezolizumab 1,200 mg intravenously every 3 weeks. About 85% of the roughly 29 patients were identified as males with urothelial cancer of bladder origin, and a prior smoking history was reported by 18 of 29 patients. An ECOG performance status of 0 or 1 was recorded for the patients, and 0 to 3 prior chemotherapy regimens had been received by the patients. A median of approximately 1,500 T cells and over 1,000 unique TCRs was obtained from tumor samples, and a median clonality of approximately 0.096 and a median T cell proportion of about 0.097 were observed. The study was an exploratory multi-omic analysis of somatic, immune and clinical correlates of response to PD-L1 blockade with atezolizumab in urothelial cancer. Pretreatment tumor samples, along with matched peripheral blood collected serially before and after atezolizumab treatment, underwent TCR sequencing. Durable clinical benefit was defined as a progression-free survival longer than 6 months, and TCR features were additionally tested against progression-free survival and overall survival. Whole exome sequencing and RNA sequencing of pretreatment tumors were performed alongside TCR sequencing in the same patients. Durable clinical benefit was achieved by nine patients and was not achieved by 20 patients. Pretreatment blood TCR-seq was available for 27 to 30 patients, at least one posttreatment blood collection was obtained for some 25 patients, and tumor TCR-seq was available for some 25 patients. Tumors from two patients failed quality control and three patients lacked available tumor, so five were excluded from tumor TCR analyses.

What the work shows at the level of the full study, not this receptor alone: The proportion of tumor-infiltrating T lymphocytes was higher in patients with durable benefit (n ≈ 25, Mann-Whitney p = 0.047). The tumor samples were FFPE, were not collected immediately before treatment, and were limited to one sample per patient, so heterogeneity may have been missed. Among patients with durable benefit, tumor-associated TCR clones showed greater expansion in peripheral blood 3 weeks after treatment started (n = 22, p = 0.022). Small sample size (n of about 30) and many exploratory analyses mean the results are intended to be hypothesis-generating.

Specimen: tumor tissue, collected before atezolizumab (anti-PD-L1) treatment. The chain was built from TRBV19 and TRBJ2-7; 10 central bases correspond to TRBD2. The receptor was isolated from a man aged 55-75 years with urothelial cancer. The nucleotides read TGTGCCAGTGGCTCTAGCGGGAGTAGCTACGAGCAGTACTTC. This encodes CASGSSGSSYEQYF.